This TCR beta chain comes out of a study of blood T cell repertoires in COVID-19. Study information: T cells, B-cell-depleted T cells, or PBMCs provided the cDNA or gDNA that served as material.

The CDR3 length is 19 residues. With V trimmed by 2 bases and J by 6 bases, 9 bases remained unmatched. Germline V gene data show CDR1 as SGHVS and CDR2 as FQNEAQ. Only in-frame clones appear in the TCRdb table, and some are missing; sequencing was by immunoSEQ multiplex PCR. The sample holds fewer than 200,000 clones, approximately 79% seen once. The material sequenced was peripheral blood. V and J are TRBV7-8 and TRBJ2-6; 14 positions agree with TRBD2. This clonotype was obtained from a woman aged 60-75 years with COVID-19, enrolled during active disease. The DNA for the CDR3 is TGTGCCAGCAGCTTAAGGTTGGGACTAGCGGGAGATTTGGCCAACGTCCTGACTTTC. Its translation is CASSLRLGLAGDLANVLTF. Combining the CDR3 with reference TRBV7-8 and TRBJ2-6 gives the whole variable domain GAGVSQSPRYKVAKRGQDVALRCDPISGHVSLFWYQQALGQGPEFLTYFQNEAQLDKSGLPSDRFFAERPEGSVSTLKIQRTQQEDSAVYLCASSLRLGLAGDLANVLTFGAGSRLTVL.